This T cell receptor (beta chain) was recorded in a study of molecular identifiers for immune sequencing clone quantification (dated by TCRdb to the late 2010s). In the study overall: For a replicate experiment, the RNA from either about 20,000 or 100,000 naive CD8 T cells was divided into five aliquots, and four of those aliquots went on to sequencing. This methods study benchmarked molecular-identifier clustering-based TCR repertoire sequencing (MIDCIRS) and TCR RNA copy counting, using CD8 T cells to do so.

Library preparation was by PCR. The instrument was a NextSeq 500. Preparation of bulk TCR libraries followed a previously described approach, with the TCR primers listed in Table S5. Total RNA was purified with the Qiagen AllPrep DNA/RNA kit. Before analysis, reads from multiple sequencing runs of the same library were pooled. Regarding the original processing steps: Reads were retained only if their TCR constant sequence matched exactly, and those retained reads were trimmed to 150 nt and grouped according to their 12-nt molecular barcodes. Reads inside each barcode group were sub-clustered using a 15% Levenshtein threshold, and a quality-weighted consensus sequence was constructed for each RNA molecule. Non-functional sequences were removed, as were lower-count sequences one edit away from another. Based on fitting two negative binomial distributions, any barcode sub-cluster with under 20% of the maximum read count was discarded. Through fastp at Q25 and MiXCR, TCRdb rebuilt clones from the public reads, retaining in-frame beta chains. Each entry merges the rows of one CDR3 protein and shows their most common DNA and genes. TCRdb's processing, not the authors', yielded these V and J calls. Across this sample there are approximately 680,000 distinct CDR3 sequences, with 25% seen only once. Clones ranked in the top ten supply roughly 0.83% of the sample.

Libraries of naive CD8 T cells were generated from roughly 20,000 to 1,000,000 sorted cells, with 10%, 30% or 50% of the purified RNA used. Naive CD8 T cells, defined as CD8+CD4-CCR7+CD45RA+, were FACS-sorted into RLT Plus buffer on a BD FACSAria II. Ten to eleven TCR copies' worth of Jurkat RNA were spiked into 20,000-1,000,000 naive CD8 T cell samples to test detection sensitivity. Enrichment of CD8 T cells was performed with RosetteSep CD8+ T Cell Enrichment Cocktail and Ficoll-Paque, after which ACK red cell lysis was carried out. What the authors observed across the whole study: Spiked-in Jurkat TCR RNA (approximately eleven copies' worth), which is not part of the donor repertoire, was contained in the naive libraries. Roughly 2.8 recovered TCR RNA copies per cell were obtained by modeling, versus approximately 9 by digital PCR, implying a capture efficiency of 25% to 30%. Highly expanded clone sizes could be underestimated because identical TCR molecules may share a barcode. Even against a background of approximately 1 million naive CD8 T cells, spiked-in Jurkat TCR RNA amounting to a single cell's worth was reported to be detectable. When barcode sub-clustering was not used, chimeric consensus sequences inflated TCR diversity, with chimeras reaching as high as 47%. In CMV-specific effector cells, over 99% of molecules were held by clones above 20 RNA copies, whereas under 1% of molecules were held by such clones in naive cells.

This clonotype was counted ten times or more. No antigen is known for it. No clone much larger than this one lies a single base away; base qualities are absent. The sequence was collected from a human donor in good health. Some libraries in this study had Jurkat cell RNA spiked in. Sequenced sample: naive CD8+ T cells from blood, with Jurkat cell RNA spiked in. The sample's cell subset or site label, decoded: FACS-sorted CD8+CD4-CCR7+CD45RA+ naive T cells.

The CDR3 in this case is CASSHDPRHTQYF. The bases read TGTGCCAGCAGCCACGATCCCCGCCATACGCAGTATTTT. Here the chain combines TRBV28 and TRBJ2-3; no D gene call is confident. V and J are truncated by 6 bases and 7 bases respectively, leaving an intervening sequence of 14 bases. From a lookup of the germline V gene, CDR1 and CDR2 are MDHEN and SYDVKM. From the cysteine through the phenylalanine, the CDR3 covers 13 amino acids. CDR3 DNA only is kept here, 39 bases in frame from base 1.